What follows describes a single T cell receptor (beta chain). Followed longitudinally, the Seattle patients had been enrolled during active infection. Per the original methods: Reference gene primer amplification gave nucleated cell count estimates. Sequencing was performed with immunoSEQ multiplex PCR; in TCRdb, only in-frame clones are kept and a portion is missing. The DNA gave D and trimming, while V, J and clone size come from that table. Of some 200,000 clones detected, around 95% appear once; the ten largest clones hold roughly 0.76%. Per the germline V gene, CDR1 is SGHRS and CDR2 is YFSETQ. This CDR3 contains 16 residues. Unmatched junction bases numbered 6, after V lost 4 bases and J lost 1 base. This record belongs to a study of blood T cell repertoires in COVID-19. Whole-study context: Material from acute and convalescent COVID-19 was sourced from the United States, Italy and Spain. T cells, B-cell-depleted T cells, or PBMCs supplied cDNA or gDNA.

The V gene is TRBV5-1, the J gene TRBJ2-3, with TRBD2 identical over 10 bases. Sequenced: peripheral blood. This TCR was sampled from a man aged 25 to 40 with COVID-19, enrolled during active disease. DNA of the CDR3: TGCGCCAGCAGCCGTCTAAGCGGGGGGGGCACAGATACGCAGTATTTT. Translated: CASSRLSGGGTDTQYF.